This is a list of T cell receptor beta chains from one sample in a study of CD8+CD57+ T cells in acquired aplastic anemia. TCRdb independently ran MiXCR on the reads; one entry per CDR3 protein. The sample records about 150,000 distinct CDR3 sequences, less than 60% being singletons. Material for sequencing was sorted CD4+, CD8+, or CD8+CD57+ T cells (not recorded which) from PBMCs. The receptors derive from a human donor with aplastic anemia. CDR3s include the opening cysteine and the closing phenylalanine or tryptophan. The order of the fields is D gene, clone size, J gene, V gene, CDR3 protein, CDR3 DNA. The D gene is left open where the match is weak. Not every row has a clone size; where given, it reads once, few, many or a size class.

D: .; size: many; J: TRBJ2-1; V: TRBV6-9; CDR3: CASSYSGGGNEQFF; DNA: TGTGCCAGCAGTTATTCGGGGGGTGGGAATGAGCAGTTCTTC
D: TRBD2; size: .; J: TRBJ2-3; V: TRBV20-1; CDR3: CSAAPASGRSPSQYF; DNA: TGCAGTGCTGCCCCGGCTAGCGGGAGATCGCCGTCGCAGTATTTT
D: .; size: few; J: TRBJ2-2; V: TRBV13; CDR3: CASSLGPLRPGAPSGELFF; DNA: TGTGCCAGCAGCTTAGGCCCACTCCGGCCGGGGGCCCCAAGCGGGGAGCTGTTTTTT
D: .; size: .; J: TRBJ1-2; V: TRBV2; CDR3: CASSDYPYGYTF; DNA: TGTGCCAGCAGTGACTACCCCTATGGCTACACCTTC
D: TRBD1; size: .; J: TRBJ2-3; V: TRBV5-1; CDR3: CASSLARGLDTQYF; DNA: TGCGCCAGCAGCTTGGCCAGGGGGTTAGATACGCAGTATTTT
D: .; size: few; J: TRBJ1-5; V: TRBV10-1; CDR3: CASSMDSNQPQHF; DNA: TGCGCCAGCAGTATGGATAGCAATCAGCCCCAGCATTTT
D: .; size: few; J: TRBJ1-2; V: TRBV10-2; CDR3: CASSITKDSYGYTF; DNA: TGCGCCAGCAGCATAACCAAGGACAGCTATGGCTACACCTTC
D: .; size: .; J: TRBJ2-7; V: TRBV11-2; CDR3: CASSLGQGLEQYF; DNA: TGTGCCAGCAGCTTAGGTCAGGGGCTTGAGCAGTACTTC
D: TRBD1; size: .; J: TRBJ2-7; V: TRBV19; CDR3: CARDPGQGYEQYF; DNA: TGTGCTAGAGATCCCGGACAGGGTTACGAGCAGTACTTC
D: .; size: few; J: TRBJ1-6; V: TRBV9; CDR3: CASSVGGGNSPLHF; DNA: TGTGCCAGCAGCGTAGGTGGGGGCAATTCACCCCTCCACTTT
D: TRBD1; size: .; J: TRBJ1-1; V: TRBV20-1; CDR3: CSASRDRGENTEAFF; DNA: TGCAGTGCTTCGCGGGACAGGGGGGAGAACACTGAAGCTTTCTTT
D: .; size: .; J: TRBJ2-1; V: TRBV11-2; CDR3: CASSPPNKYNEQFF; DNA: TGTGCCAGCAGCCCCCCGAACAAGTACAATGAGCAGTTCTTC
D: .; size: .; J: TRBJ2-7; V: TRBV7-9; CDR3: CASSLVSIAHEQYF; DNA: TGTGCCAGCAGCTTGGTCTCCATAGCCCACGAGCAGTACTTC
D: TRBD2; size: many; J: TRBJ2-1; V: TRBV19; CDR3: CASSFGLDEQFF; DNA: TGTGCCAGTAGTTTCGGACTAGATGAGCAGTTCTTC
D: .; size: .; J: TRBJ1-1; V: TRBV7-9; CDR3: CASSLRWTEAFF; DNA: TGTGCCAGCAGCTTGAGGTGGACTGAAGCTTTCTTT
D: TRBD2; size: .; J: TRBJ2-1; V: TRBV20-1; CDR3: CSARNFQTSGASGSYNEQFF; DNA: TGCAGTGCTAGGAACTTTCAGACTAGCGGGGCCTCTGGCTCCTACAATGAGCAGTTCTTC